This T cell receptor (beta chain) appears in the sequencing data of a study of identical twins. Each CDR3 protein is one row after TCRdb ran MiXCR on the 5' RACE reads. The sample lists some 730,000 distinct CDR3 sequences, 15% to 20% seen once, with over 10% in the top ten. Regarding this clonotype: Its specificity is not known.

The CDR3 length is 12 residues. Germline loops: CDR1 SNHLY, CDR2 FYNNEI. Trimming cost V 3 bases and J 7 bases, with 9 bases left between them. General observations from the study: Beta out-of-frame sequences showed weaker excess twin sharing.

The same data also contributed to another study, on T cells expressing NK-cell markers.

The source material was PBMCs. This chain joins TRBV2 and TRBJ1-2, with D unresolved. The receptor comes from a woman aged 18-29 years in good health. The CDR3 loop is CASSEEGGGYTF. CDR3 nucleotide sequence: TGTGCCAGCAGTGAGGAGGGAGGTGGCTACACCTTC. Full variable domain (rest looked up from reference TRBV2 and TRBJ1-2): EPEVTQTPSHQVTQMGQEVILRCVPISNHLYFYWYRQILGQKVEFLVSFYNNEISEKSEIFDDQFSVERPDGSNFTLKIRSTKLEDSAMYFCASSEEGGGYTFGSGTRLTVV.